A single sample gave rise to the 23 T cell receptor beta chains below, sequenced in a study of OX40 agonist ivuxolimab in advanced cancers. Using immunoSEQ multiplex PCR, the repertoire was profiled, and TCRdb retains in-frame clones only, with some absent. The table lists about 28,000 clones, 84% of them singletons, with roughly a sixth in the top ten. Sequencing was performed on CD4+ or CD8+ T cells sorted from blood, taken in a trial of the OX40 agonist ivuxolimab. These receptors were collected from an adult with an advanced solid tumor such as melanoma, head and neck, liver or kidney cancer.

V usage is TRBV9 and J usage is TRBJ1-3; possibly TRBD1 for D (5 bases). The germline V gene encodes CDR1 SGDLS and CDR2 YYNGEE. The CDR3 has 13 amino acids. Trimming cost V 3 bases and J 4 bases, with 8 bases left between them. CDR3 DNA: TGTGCCAGCAGCGCGGGGGTCGGAAACACCATATATTTT. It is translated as CASSAGVGNTIYF.

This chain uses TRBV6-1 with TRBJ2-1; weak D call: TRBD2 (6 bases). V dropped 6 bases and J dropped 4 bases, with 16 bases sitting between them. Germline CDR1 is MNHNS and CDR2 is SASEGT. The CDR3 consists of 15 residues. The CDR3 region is CASSHRGFVYNEQFF. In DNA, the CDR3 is TGTGCCAGCAGCCACCGGGGGTTCGTGTACAATGAGCAGTTCTTC.

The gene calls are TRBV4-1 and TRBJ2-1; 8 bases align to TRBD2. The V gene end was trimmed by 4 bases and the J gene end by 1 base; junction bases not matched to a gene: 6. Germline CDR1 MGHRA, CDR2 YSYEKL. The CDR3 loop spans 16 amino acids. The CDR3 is CASSPGGGSSYNEQFF. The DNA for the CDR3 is TGCGCCAGCAGCCCGGGAGGGGGATCATCCTACAATGAGCAGTTCTTC.

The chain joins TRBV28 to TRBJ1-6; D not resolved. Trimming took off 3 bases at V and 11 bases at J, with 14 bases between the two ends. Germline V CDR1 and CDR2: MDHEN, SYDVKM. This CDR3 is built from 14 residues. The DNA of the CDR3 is TGTGCCAGCAGTTTCATCGGACCGAGTCCACCCCTCCACTTT. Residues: CASSFIGPSPPLHF. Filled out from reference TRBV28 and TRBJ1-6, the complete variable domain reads DVKVTQSSRYLVKRTGEKVFLECVQDMDHENMFWYRQDPGLGLRLIYFSYDVKMKEKGDIPEGYSVSREKKERFSLILESASTNQTSMYLCASSFIGPSPPLHFGNGTRLTVT.

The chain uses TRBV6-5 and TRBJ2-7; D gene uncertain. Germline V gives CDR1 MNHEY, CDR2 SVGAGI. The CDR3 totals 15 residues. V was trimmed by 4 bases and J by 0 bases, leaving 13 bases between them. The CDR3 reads CASSWTATNSYEQYF. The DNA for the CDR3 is TGTGCCAGCAGTTGGACGGCAACTAACTCCTACGAGCAGTACTTC.

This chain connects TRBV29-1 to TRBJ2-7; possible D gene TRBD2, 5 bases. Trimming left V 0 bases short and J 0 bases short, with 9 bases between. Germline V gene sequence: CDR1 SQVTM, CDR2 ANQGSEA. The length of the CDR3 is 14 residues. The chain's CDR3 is CSVEDFGSSYEQYF. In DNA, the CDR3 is TGCAGCGTTGAAGATTTTGGGAGCTCCTACGAGCAGTACTTC.

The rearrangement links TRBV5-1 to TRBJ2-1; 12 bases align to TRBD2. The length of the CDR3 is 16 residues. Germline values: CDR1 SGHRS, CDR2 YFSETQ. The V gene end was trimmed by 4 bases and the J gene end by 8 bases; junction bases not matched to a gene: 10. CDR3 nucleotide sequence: TGCGCCAGCAGCCTGCGCGGACTAGCGGGATGGGATGAGCAGTTCTTC. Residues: CASSLRGLAGWDEQFF.

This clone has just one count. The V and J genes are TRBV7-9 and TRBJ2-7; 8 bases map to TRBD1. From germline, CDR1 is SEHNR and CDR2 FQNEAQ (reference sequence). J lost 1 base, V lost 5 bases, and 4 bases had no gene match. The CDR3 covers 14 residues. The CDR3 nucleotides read TGTGCCAGCAGCCCCCGACAGGGGTCCTACGAGCAGTACTTC. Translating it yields CASSPRQGSYEQYF.

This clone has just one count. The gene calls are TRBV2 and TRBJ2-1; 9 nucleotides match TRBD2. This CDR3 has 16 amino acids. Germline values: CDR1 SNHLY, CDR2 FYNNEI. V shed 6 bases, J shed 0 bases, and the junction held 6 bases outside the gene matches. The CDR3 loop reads CASSRNSGSSYNEQFF. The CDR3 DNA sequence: TGTGCCAGCAGCCGGAATAGCGGGAGCTCCTACAATGAGCAGTTCTTC. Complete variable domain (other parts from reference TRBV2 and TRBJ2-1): EPEVTQTPSHQVTQMGQEVILRCVPISNHLYFYWYRQILGQKVEFLVSFYNNEISEKSEIFDDQFSVERPDGSNFTLKIRSTKLEDSAMYFCASSRNSGSSYNEQFFGPGTRLTVL.

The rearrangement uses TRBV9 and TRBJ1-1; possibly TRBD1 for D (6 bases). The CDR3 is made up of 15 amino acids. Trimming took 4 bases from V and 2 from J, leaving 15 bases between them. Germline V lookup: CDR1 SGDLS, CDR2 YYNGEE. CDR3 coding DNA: TGTGCCAGCAGCCCCCGGGGACAAGGAAACACTGAAGCTTTCTTT. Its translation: CASSPRGQGNTEAFF.

The CDR3: CASSRGGTSYF. CDR3 coding DNA: TGCGCCAGCAGCCGAGGTGGGACGTCTTACTTC. The rearrangement uses TRBV4-1 and TRBJ2-7; either TRBD1 or TRBD2 may fit D (5 bases each). CDR1 is MGHRA and CDR2 is YSYEKL in the germline V gene. V was shortened by 4 bases and J by 13 bases, with 14 bases between the two germline ends. This CDR3 has 11 amino acids.

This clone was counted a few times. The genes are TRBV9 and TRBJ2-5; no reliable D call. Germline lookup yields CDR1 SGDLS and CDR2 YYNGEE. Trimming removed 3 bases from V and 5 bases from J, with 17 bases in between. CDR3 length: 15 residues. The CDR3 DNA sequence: TGTGCCAGCAGCGGTACAACCTCGCCCCAGGAGACCCAGTACTTC. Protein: CASSGTTSPQETQYF.

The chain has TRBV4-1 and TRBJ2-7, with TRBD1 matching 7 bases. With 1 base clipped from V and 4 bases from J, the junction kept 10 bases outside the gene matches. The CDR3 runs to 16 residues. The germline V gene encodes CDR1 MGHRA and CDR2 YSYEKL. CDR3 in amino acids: CASSQGGTVRYYEQYF. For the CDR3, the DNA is TGCGCCAGCAGCCAAGGTGGGACAGTCCGATATTACGAGCAGTACTTC.

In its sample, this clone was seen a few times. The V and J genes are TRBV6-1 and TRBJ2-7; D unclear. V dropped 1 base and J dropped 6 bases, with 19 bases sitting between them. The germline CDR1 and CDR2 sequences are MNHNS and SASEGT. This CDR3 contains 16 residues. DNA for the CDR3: TGTGCCAGCAGTGAAGATTTCCAACGTCCACTACGCGAGCAGTACTTC. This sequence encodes CASSEDFQRPLREQYF.

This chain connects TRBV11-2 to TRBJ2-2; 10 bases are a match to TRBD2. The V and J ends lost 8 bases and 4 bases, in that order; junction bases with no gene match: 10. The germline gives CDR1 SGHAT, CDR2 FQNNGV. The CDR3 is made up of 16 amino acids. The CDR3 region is CASLGSGGLSTGELFF. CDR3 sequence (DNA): TGTGCCAGCTTAGGTAGCGGGGGGCTAAGCACCGGGGAGCTGTTTTTT.

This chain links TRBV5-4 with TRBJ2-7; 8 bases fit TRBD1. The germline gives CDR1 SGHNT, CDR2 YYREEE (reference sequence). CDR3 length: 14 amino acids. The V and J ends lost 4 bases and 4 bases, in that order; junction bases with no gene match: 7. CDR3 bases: TGTGCCAGCAGCCCTGGCCAGGGGGCTTACGAGCAGTACTTC. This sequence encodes CASSPGQGAYEQYF.

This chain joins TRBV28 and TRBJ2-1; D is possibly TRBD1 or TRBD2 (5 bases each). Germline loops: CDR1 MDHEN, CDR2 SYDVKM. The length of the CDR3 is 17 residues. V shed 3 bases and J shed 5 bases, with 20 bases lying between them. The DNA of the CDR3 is TGTGCCAGCAGTTTCGACCTTAGCGAGGGGTGGGACAATGAGCAGTTCTTC. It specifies CASSFDLSEGWDNEQFF.

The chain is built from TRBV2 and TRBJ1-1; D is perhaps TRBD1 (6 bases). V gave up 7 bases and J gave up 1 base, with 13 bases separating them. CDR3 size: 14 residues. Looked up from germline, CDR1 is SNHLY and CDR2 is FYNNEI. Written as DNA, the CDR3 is TGTGCCAGCATTCCTGGACAGAGGAACACTGAAGCTTTCTTT. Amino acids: CASIPGQRNTEAFF.

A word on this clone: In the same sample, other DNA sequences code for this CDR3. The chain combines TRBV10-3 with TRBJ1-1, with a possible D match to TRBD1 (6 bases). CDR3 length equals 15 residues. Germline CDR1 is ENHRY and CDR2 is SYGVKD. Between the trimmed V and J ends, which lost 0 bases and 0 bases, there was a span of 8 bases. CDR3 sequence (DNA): TGTGCCATCAGTGAGTCGGACAGTTTGAACACTGAAGCTTTCTTT. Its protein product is CAISESDSLNTEAFF.

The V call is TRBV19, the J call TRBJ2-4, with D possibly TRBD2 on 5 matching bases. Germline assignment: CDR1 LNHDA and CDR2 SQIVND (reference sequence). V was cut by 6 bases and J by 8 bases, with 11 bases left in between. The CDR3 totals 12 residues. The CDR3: CASRQAGDIQYF. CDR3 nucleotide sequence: TGTGCCAGTAGGCAAGCCGGGGACATTCAGTACTTC.

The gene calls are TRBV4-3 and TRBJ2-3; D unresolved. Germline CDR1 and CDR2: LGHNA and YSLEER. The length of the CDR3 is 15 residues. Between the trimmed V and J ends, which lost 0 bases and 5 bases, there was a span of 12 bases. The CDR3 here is CASSQDELGLDTQYF. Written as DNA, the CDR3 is TGCGCCAGCAGCCAAGATGAGTTGGGTCTAGATACGCAGTATTTT.

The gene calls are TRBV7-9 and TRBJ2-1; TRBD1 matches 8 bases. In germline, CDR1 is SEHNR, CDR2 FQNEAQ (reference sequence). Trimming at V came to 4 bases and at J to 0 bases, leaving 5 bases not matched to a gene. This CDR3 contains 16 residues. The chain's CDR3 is CASSSRDRGSYNEQFF. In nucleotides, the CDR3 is TGTGCCAGCAGCTCCCGAGACAGGGGCTCCTACAATGAGCAGTTCTTC.

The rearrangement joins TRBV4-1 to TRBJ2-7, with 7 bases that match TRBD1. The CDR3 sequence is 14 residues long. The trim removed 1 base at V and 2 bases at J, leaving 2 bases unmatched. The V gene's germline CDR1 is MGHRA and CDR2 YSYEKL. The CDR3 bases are TGCGCCAGCAGCCAAGGACAGGGAGCCTACGAGCAGTACTTC. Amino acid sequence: CASSQGQGAYEQYF.